This T cell receptor (beta chain) was sequenced for a study of cytomegalovirus exposure and HLA in healthy donors. Germline CDR1 reads SEHNR; CDR2 reads FQNEAQ (reference sequence). The CDR3 totals 15 residues. V lost 3 bases, J lost 5 bases, and 5 bases stayed unmatched. Primers for the PCR totalled 60 Vbeta and 13 Jbeta. The table came from immunoSEQ multiplex PCR; TCRdb's copy has only in-frame clones and leaves some out. The sample yields around 35,000 clones, about four fifths seen once. The chain carries TRBV7-9 and TRBJ2-3; 10 bases align to TRBD1. Sequencing used PBMCs. This receptor was obtained from a woman in her thirties or forties in good health and CMV-seronegative. This CDR3 is CASSLGDRGEDTQYF. For the CDR3, the DNA is TGTGCCAGCAGCTTGGGGGACAGGGGCGAAGATACGCAGTATTTT. The full variable domain, completed using reference TRBV7-9 and TRBJ2-3, is DTGVSQNPRHKITKRGQNVTFRCDPISEHNRLYWYRQTLGQGPEFLTYFQNEAQLEKSRLLSDRFSAERPKGSFSTLEIQRTEQGDSAMYLCASSLGDRGEDTQYFGPGTRLTVL.